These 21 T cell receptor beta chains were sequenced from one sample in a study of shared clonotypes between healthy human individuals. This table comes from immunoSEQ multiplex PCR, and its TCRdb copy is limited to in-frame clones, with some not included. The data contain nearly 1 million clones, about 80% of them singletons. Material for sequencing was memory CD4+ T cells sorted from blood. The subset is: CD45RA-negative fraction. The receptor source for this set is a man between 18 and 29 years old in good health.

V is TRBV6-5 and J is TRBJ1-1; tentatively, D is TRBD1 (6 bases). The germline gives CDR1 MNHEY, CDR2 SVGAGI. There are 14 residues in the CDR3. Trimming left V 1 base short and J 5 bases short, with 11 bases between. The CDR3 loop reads CASSYYEGGTEAFF. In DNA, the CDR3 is TGTGCCAGCAGTTACTACGAGGGGGGTACTGAAGCTTTCTTT.

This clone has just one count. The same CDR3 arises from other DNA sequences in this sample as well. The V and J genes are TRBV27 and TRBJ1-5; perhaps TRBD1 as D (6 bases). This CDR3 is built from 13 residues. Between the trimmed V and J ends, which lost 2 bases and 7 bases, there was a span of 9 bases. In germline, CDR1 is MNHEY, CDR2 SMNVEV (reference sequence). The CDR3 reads CASSLRGGQPQHF. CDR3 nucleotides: TGTGCCAGCAGTTTAAGGGGGGGACAGCCCCAGCATTTT.

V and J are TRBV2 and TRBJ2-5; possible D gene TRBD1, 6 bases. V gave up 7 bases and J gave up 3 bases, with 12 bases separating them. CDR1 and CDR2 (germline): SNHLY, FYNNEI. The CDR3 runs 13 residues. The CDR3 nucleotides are TGTGCCAGCATGCCAGGGGAGAAAGAGACCCAGTACTTC. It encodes CASMPGEKETQYF.

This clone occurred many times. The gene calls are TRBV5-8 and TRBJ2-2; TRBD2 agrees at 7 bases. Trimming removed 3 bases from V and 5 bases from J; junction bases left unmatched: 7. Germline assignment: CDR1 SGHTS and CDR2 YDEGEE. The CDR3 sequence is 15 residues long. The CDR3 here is CASSSGLGRTGELFF. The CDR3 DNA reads TGTGCCAGCAGCTCCGGACTAGGGAGGACCGGGGAGCTGTTTTTT.

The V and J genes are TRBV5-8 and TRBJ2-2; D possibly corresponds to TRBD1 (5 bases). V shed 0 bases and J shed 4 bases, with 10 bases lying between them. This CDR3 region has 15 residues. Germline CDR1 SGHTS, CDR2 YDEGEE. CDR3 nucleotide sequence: TGTGCCAGCAGCTTGGGGGGCCCAGGCACCGGGGAGCTGTTTTTT. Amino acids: CASSLGGPGTGELFF.

CDR3 amino acids: CASSTGQSSYEQYF. In nucleotides, the CDR3 is TGTGCCAGCTCAACAGGACAGAGCTCCTACGAGCAGTACTTC. The V call is TRBV18, the J call TRBJ2-7; perhaps TRBD1 as D (6 bases). V dropped 5 bases and J dropped 0 bases, with 11 bases sitting between them. From germline, CDR1 is KGHSH and CDR2 LQKENI. The CDR3 is 14 residues long. Together with reference TRBV18 and TRBJ2-7, the CDR3 gives the full variable domain: NAGVMQNPRHLVRRRGQEARLRCSPMKGHSHVYWYRQLPEEGLKFMVYLQKENIIDESGMPKERFSAEFPKEGPSILRIQQVVRGDSAAYFCASSTGQSSYEQYFGPGTRLTVT.

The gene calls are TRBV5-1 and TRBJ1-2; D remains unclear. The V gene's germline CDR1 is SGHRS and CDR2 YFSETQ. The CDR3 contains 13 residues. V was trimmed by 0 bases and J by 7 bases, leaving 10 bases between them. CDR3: CASSLEGISGYTF. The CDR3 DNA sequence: TGCGCCAGCAGCTTGGAGGGAATTAGTGGCTACACCTTC.

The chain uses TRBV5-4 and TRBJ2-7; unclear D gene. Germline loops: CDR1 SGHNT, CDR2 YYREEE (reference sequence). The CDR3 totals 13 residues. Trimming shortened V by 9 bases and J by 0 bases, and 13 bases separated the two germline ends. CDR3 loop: CATRPGSSYEQYF. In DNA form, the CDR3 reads TGTGCCACCCGTCCGGGTAGCTCCTACGAGCAGTACTTC.

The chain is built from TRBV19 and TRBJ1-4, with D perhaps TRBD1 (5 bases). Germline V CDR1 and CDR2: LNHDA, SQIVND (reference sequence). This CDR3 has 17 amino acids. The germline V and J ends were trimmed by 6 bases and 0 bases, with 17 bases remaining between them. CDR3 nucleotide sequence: TGTGCCAGTAGGGGACTAGGGGAAACCTCAACTAATGAAAAACTGTTTTTT. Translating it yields CASRGLGETSTNEKLFF.

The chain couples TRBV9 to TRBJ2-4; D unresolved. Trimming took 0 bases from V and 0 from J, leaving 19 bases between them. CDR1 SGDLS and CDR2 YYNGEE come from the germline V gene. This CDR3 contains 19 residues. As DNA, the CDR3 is TGTGCCAGCAGCGTAGAGGCTCCGAGGTGGGTTAAAGCCAAAAACATTCAGTACTTC. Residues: CASSVEAPRWVKAKNIQYF.

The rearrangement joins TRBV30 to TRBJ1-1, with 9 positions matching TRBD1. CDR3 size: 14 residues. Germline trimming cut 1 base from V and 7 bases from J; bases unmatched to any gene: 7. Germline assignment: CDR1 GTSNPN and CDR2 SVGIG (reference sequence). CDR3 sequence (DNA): TGTGCCTGGAGTGATGGGACAGGGTGGTTTGAAGCTTTCTTT. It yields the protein CAWSDGTGWFEAFF.

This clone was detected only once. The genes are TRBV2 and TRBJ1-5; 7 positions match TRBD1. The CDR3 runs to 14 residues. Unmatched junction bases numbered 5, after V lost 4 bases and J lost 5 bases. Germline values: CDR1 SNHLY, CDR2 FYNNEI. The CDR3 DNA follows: TGTGCCAGCAGTGGACAGGGAGGCGATCAGCCCCAGCATTTT. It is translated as CASSGQGGDQPQHF.

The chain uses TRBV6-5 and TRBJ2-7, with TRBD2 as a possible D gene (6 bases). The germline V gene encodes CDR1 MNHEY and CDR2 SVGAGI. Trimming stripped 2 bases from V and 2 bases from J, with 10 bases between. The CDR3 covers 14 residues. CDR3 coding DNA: TGTGCCAGCAGTTACCAGAGCGGGCCCTACGAGCAGTACTTC. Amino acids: CASSYQSGPYEQYF.

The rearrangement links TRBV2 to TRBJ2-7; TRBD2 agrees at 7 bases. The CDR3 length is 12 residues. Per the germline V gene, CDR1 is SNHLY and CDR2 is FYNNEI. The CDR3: CAGGGFSYEQYF. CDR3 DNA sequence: TGTGCGGGGGGAGGGTTCTCCTACGAGCAGTACTTC.

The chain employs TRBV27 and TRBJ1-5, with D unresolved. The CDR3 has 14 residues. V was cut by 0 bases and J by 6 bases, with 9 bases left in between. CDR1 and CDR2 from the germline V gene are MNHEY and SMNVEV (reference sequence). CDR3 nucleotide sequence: TGTGCCAGCAGTTTATCAGGAGGAGGTCAGCCCCAGCATTTT. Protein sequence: CASSLSGGGQPQHF.

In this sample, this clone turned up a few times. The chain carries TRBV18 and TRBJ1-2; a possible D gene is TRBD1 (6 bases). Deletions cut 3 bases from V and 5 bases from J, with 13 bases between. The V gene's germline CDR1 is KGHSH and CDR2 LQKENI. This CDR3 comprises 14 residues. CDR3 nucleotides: TGTGCCAGCTCACCGGTAACAGGGACTTATGGCTACACCTTC. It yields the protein CASSPVTGTYGYTF.

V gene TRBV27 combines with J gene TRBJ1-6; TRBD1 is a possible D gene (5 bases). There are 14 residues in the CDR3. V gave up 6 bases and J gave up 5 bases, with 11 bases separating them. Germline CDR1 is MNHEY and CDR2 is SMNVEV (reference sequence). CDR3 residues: CASRLDSNNSPLHF. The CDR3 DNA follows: TGTGCCAGCAGACTCGACAGCAATAATTCACCCCTCCACTTT.

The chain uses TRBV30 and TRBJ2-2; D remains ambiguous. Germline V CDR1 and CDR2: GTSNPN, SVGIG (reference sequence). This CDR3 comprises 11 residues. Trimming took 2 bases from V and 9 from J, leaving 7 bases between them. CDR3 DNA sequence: TGTGCCTGGAGTTCAACCCGGGAGCTGTTTTTT. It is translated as CAWSSTRELFF.

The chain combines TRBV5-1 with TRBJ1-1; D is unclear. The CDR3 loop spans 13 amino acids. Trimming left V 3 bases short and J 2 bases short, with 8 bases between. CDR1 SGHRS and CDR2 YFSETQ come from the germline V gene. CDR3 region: CASSWSRNTEAFF. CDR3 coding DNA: TGCGCCAGCAGCTGGTCCCGTAACACTGAAGCTTTCTTT.

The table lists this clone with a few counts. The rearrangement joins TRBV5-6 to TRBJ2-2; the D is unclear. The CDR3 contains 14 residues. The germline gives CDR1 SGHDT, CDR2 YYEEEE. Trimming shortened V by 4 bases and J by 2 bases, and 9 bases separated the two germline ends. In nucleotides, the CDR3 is TGTGCCAGCAGCGCGCCGCATAACACCGGGGAGCTGTTTTTT. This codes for CASSAPHNTGELFF.

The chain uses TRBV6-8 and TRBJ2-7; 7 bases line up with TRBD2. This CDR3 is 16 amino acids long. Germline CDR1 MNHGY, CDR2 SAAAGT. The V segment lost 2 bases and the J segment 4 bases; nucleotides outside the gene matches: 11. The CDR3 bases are TGTGCCAGCAGTTACGGGTCGGGAGGCCTACGTTACGAGCAGTACTTC. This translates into CASSYGSGGLRYEQYF.